This is a list of T cell receptor beta chains from one sample in a study of T-cell memory formation after mild COVID-19. In TCRdb, the 5' RACE reads were re-called with MiXCR into one record per CDR3 protein. This sample yields 180,000 or so distinct CDR3 sequences, of which 16% are seen a single time; 2% to 2.5% belongs to the top ten. Sequencing was carried out using PBMCs or a T cell subset sorted from them (not recorded which). These receptor sequences come from an adult woman who had mild COVID-19 (a few samples of this study predate the infection). Cell type and time point are not known. The CDR3 runs from the conserved cysteine through the conserved F or W. Each record gives: CDR3 DNA, CDR3 protein, V gene, J gene, D gene, clone size. D genes are given only for firm matches. The size entry is marked missing in some rows and otherwise reads once, few, many or a size class.

CDR3nt: TGTGCCAGCAGCCACAGGGGCCAAAATTCACCCCTCCACTTT; CDR3aa: CASSHRGQNSPLHF; v_gene: TRBV12-3/TRBV12-4; j_gene: TRBJ1-6; d_gene: TRBD1; abundance: NA
CDR3nt: TGTGCCAGCAGTACAGGGTTTCAGCCCCAGCATTTT; CDR3aa: CASSTGFQPQHF; v_gene: TRBV6-5; j_gene: TRBJ1-5; d_gene: NA; abundance: few
CDR3nt: TGTGCCAGCAGCCAAGTGACGGCACCTTACCAAAATCAGCCCCAGCATTTT; CDR3aa: CASSQVTAPYQNQPQHF; v_gene: TRBV4-2; j_gene: TRBJ1-5; d_gene: NA; abundance: NA
CDR3nt: TGTGCCAGCAGCCCAGCAGCGGTAAAAAACATTCAGTACTTC; CDR3aa: CASSPAAVKNIQYF; v_gene: TRBV7-2; j_gene: TRBJ2-4; d_gene: NA; abundance: few
CDR3nt: TGTGCCAGCAGCCCAACGAGGGTGCAGCAGTACTTC; CDR3aa: CASSPTRVQQYF; v_gene: TRBV14; j_gene: TRBJ2-7; d_gene: NA; abundance: NA
CDR3nt: TGTGCCAGCAGCCAAGCCGGGACTAGCGGGAGGAATGAGCAGTTCTTC; CDR3aa: CASSQAGTSGRNEQFF; v_gene: TRBV4-2; j_gene: TRBJ2-1; d_gene: TRBD2; abundance: NA
CDR3nt: TGTGCCACCAGTGTCACAGGGGTGGGGACAGATACGCAGTATTTT; CDR3aa: CATSVTGVGTDTQYF; v_gene: TRBV24-1; j_gene: TRBJ2-3; d_gene: TRBD1; abundance: few
CDR3nt: TGTGCCAGCGGAGGGAGCACAGATACGCAGTATTTT; CDR3aa: CASGGSTDTQYF; v_gene: TRBV7-9; j_gene: TRBJ2-3; d_gene: NA; abundance: many
CDR3nt: TGTGCCACCAGTTCGCGGACAGGGGTCTCCTACGAGCAGTACTTC; CDR3aa: CATSSRTGVSYEQYF; v_gene: TRBV24-1; j_gene: TRBJ2-7; d_gene: TRBD1; abundance: NA
CDR3nt: TGTGCCAGCAGCTTAAGCGCGGTGAACACTGAAGCTTTCTTT; CDR3aa: CASSLSAVNTEAFF; v_gene: TRBV7-9; j_gene: TRBJ1-1; d_gene: NA; abundance: few
CDR3nt: TGTGCCAGCAGCCCACAACATACAGGGGGGTATGAAAAACTGTTTTTT; CDR3aa: CASSPQHTGGYEKLFF; v_gene: TRBV7-2; j_gene: TRBJ1-4; d_gene: TRBD1; abundance: NA
CDR3nt: TGTGCCAGCAGCTTATGGTGGACAGGGAACACAGATACGCAGTATTTT; CDR3aa: CASSLWWTGNTDTQYF; v_gene: TRBV5-6; j_gene: TRBJ2-3; d_gene: TRBD1; abundance: NA
CDR3nt: TGTGCCAGCAGCTTGGAGACAGGCAGCTGGGAGACCCAGTACTTC; CDR3aa: CASSLETGSWETQYF; v_gene: TRBV5-5; j_gene: TRBJ2-5; d_gene: NA; abundance: NA
CDR3nt: TGTGCCTGGAGTGTGCGGGACAACCACGAGCAGTTCTTC; CDR3aa: CAWSVRDNHEQFF; v_gene: TRBV30; j_gene: TRBJ2-1; d_gene: NA; abundance: NA
CDR3nt: TGTGCCAGCAGCTCCCTTGGGGCGGGGGGAAATTCCAATCAGCCCCAGCATTTT; CDR3aa: CASSSLGAGGNSNQPQHF; v_gene: TRBV11-2; j_gene: TRBJ1-5; d_gene: NA; abundance: NA
CDR3nt: TGTGCCAGCAGCTTTGCCGGGGGGGGGCCGAACACCGGGGAGCTGTTTTTT; CDR3aa: CASSFAGGGPNTGELFF; v_gene: TRBV7-3; j_gene: TRBJ2-2; d_gene: TRBD2; abundance: NA
CDR3nt: TGTGCCAGCAGCCAAGCCGGACTAGCGGGGGAGGTGGATACGCAGTATTTT; CDR3aa: CASSQAGLAGEVDTQYF; v_gene: TRBV4-2; j_gene: TRBJ2-3; d_gene: TRBD2; abundance: NA
CDR3nt: TGTGCCAGCAGCCAACAGAGTTCCCAAGAGACCCAGTACTTC; CDR3aa: CASSQQSSQETQYF; v_gene: TRBV7-6; j_gene: TRBJ2-5; d_gene: NA; abundance: few
CDR3nt: TGCGCCAGCAGCTTCTGGACTAGCGGGAGAAATTCCGGGGAGCTGTTTTTT; CDR3aa: CASSFWTSGRNSGELFF; v_gene: TRBV5-1; j_gene: TRBJ2-2; d_gene: TRBD2; abundance: few
CDR3nt: TGTGCCAGCAGCCGAGACGGGCTAGCGGGAGCCCCCAATGAGCAGTTCTTC; CDR3aa: CASSRDGLAGAPNEQFF; v_gene: TRBV3-1; j_gene: TRBJ2-1; d_gene: TRBD2; abundance: NA
CDR3nt: TGTGCCAGCAGTCCCTACCGGACAGGGGAGTTCAATGAGCAGTTCTTC; CDR3aa: CASSPYRTGEFNEQFF; v_gene: TRBV12-3/TRBV12-4; j_gene: TRBJ2-1; d_gene: TRBD1; abundance: NA
CDR3nt: TGTGCCAGCAGCCTCGGACTGTTGAGCTCCTACAATGAGCAGTTCTTC; CDR3aa: CASSLGLLSSYNEQFF; v_gene: TRBV13; j_gene: TRBJ2-1; d_gene: NA; abundance: many
CDR3nt: TGCAGTGCTTTACGGGGCCCTCGCGAGCAGTACTTC; CDR3aa: CSALRGPREQYF; v_gene: TRBV20-1; j_gene: TRBJ2-7; d_gene: NA; abundance: few
CDR3nt: TGTGCCAGCAGCTTACCCCCAAGGGACCCCAATGAAAAACTGTTTTTT; CDR3aa: CASSLPPRDPNEKLFF; v_gene: TRBV7-9; j_gene: TRBJ1-4; d_gene: NA; abundance: few
CDR3nt: TGCAGTGCTACCCCGGGCGGGGGACGCGGGGAGCTGTTTTTT; CDR3aa: CSATPGGGRGELFF; v_gene: TRBV20-1; j_gene: TRBJ2-2; d_gene: TRBD2; abundance: few
CDR3nt: TGTGCCAGCACCTCTAGCGGGAGGCTCTACGAGCAGTACTTC; CDR3aa: CASTSSGRLYEQYF; v_gene: TRBV7-9; j_gene: TRBJ2-7; d_gene: TRBD2; abundance: NA
CDR3nt: TGTGCCAGCAGCTCAGAAACTGGCGGGGTACTGATCTTC; CDR3aa: CASSSETGGVLIF; v_gene: TRBV5-8; j_gene: TRBJ2-1; d_gene: NA; abundance: few
CDR3nt: TGTGCCAGCAGTTTAAGACAGGGTGAGCATCAGCCCCAGCATTTT; CDR3aa: CASSLRQGEHQPQHF; v_gene: TRBV12-3/TRBV12-4; j_gene: TRBJ1-5; d_gene: TRBD1; abundance: few
CDR3nt: TGCGCCAGCAGCCCAGACCTTCTTTACAATGAGCAGTTCTTC; CDR3aa: CASSPDLLYNEQFF; v_gene: TRBV5-1; j_gene: TRBJ2-1; d_gene: NA; abundance: few
CDR3nt: TGTGCCAGCAGGACCGGGACAGGGGATTCGGGCTACACCTTC; CDR3aa: CASRTGTGDSGYTF; v_gene: TRBV12-3/TRBV12-4; j_gene: TRBJ1-2; d_gene: TRBD1; abundance: NA
CDR3nt: TGTGCCAGCAGCTTAGCGAACCTCGGCTCCTACAATGAGCAGTTCTTC; CDR3aa: CASSLANLGSYNEQFF; v_gene: TRBV7-2; j_gene: TRBJ2-1; d_gene: NA; abundance: NA
CDR3nt: TGTGCCAGCAGCTTGCAGGGGTATCGTTCACCCCTCCACTTT; CDR3aa: CASSLQGYRSPLHF; v_gene: TRBV5-6; j_gene: TRBJ1-6; d_gene: NA; abundance: few
CDR3nt: TGTGCCTGCCGGGCCCGAACCGTATACGAGCAGTACTTC; CDR3aa: CACRARTVYEQYF; v_gene: TRBV30; j_gene: TRBJ2-7; d_gene: NA; abundance: once
CDR3nt: TGCAGCGCCACCTCTGGGGCCAACGTCCTGACTTTC; CDR3aa: CSATSGANVLTF; v_gene: TRBV29-1; j_gene: TRBJ2-6; d_gene: NA; abundance: NA
CDR3nt: TGTGCCAGCAGCGAACCGGGAATCGGCTACGAGCAGTACTTC; CDR3aa: CASSEPGIGYEQYF; v_gene: TRBV6-2/TRBV6-3; j_gene: TRBJ2-7; d_gene: NA; abundance: NA
CDR3nt: TGTGCCACCAGTGATCCCAGTGACAGGGGGCAAGACAATGAGCAGTTCTTC; CDR3aa: CATSDPSDRGQDNEQFF; v_gene: TRBV24-1; j_gene: TRBJ2-1; d_gene: TRBD1; abundance: few
CDR3nt: TGTGCCATCAGTGCTTGGGGGTTCACAGATACGCAGTATTTT; CDR3aa: CAISAWGFTDTQYF; v_gene: TRBV10-3; j_gene: TRBJ2-3; d_gene: NA; abundance: many
CDR3nt: TGCGCCAGCAGCTTGGAGCTAGCGGGAGGGCTTTGGAATGAGCAGTTCTTC; CDR3aa: CASSLELAGGLWNEQFF; v_gene: TRBV5-1; j_gene: TRBJ2-1; d_gene: TRBD2; abundance: NA
CDR3nt: TGTGCCAGCAGCCCAGCCCAAGTCAATGAGCAGTTCTTC; CDR3aa: CASSPAQVNEQFF; v_gene: TRBV3-1; j_gene: TRBJ2-1; d_gene: NA; abundance: NA
CDR3nt: TGTGCCAGCAGTGACCCAGGGAGGTACTATGGCTACACCTTC; CDR3aa: CASSDPGRYYGYTF; v_gene: TRBV6-1; j_gene: TRBJ1-2; d_gene: NA; abundance: NA
CDR3nt: TGTGCCAGCCGCCGACTCGCCCACGAGCAGTACTTC; CDR3aa: CASRRLAHEQYF; v_gene: TRBV12-3/TRBV12-4; j_gene: TRBJ2-7; d_gene: NA; abundance: few
CDR3nt: TGTGCCAGCAGCCCCTCAGGGAACGTGGCTCACGGGGAGCTGTTTTTT; CDR3aa: CASSPSGNVAHGELFF; v_gene: TRBV3-1; j_gene: TRBJ2-2; d_gene: NA; abundance: NA
CDR3nt: TGTGCCAGCAGCCCCGACCTGAGGAATGAGCAGTTCTTC; CDR3aa: CASSPDLRNEQFF; v_gene: TRBV7-9; j_gene: TRBJ2-1; d_gene: NA; abundance: NA
CDR3nt: TGTGCCAGCAGCCCGGATACAGGGGGTAATCAGCCCCAGCATTTT; CDR3aa: CASSPDTGGNQPQHF; v_gene: TRBV6-2/TRBV6-3; j_gene: TRBJ1-5; d_gene: TRBD1; abundance: NA
CDR3nt: TGCGCCAGCAGCTTGACAGGGGAGAACTTCTACGAGCAGTACTTC; CDR3aa: CASSLTGENFYEQYF; v_gene: TRBV5-1; j_gene: TRBJ2-7; d_gene: TRBD1; abundance: NA
CDR3nt: TGTGCCAGCAGATATCCACCGGGCCTCTATGGCTACACCTTC; CDR3aa: CASRYPPGLYGYTF; v_gene: TRBV5-5; j_gene: TRBJ1-2; d_gene: NA; abundance: NA
CDR3nt: TGTGCCAGCAGTAGGACCCAGCGGTCCTACGAGCAGTACTTC; CDR3aa: CASSRTQRSYEQYF; v_gene: TRBV6-2/TRBV6-3; j_gene: TRBJ2-7; d_gene: NA; abundance: few
CDR3nt: TGCAGTGCTAGATCCTGGACTAGCGGGAGATCCTACGAGCAGTACTTC; CDR3aa: CSARSWTSGRSYEQYF; v_gene: TRBV20-1; j_gene: TRBJ2-7; d_gene: TRBD2; abundance: NA